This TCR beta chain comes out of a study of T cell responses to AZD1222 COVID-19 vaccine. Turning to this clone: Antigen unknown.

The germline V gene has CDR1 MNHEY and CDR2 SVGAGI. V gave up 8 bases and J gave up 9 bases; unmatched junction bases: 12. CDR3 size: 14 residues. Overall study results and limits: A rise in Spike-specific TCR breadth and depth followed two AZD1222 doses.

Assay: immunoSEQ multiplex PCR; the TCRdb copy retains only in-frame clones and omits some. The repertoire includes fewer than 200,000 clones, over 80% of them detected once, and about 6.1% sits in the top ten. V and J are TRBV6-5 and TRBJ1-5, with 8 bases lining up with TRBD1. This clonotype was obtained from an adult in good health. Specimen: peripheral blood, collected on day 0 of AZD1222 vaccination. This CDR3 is CASGVRGQVLPQHF. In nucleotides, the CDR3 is TGTGCCAGCGGGGTTCGGGGACAGGTCCTGCCCCAGCATTTT.